The 23 T cell receptor beta chains below come from one sample, sequenced in a study of blood T cell repertoires in COVID-19. TCRdb's copy holds only in-frame clones and misses some; the assay was immunoSEQ multiplex PCR. The table shows tens of thousands of clones, with 70% to 90% occurring only once. The sequenced material came from peripheral blood. These receptors originate from an elderly woman with acute or convalescent COVID-19.

This clone came up once. J is TRBJ1-1 and V is TRBV6-5; 8 bases fit TRBD1. The germline V gene has CDR1 MNHEY and CDR2 SVGAGI. Trimming took 7 bases from V and 3 from J; bases not matched to a gene: 7. The CDR3 totals 14 residues. The CDR3 protein is CASKKQGEDTEAFF. For the CDR3, the DNA is TGTGCCAGCAAAAAACAGGGGGAAGACACTGAAGCTTTCTTT.

The chain uses TRBV4-1 and TRBJ2-7; D might be TRBD2 (5 bases). The CDR3 is made up of 15 amino acids. Trimming pared 2 bases from V and 2 bases from J, leaving 13 bases between. Germline CDR1 is MGHRA and CDR2 is YSYEKL. The CDR3 DNA follows: TGCGCCAGCAGCCAATCTGGAGGCAGAGCCTACGAGCAGTACTTC. Residues: CASSQSGGRAYEQYF.

This clone was observed a few times. V is TRBV9 and J is TRBJ2-1, with 8 bases lining up with TRBD1. CDR1 and CDR2 (germline): SGDLS, YYNGEE. V gave up 0 bases and J gave up 6 bases; unmatched junction bases: 8. This CDR3 contains 16 residues. For the CDR3, the DNA is TGTGCCAGCAGCGTAGCCAGGGGGCCCCGATCCAATGAGCAGTTCTTC. It yields the protein CASSVARGPRSNEQFF.

This rearrangement joins TRBV7-3 to TRBJ2-2; a possible D gene is TRBD1 (5 bases). V gave up 6 bases and J gave up 1 base, with 9 bases separating them. Germline V lookup: CDR1 SGHTA, CDR2 FQGTGA. This CDR3 spans 14 amino acids. The CDR3 DNA reads as TGTGCCAGCAGACCCCAGGGGAACACCGGGGAGCTGTTTTTT. The encoded protein is CASRPQGNTGELFF.

This clone appeared a single time. This chain joins TRBV28 and TRBJ1-2; weak D call: TRBD1 (6 bases). The CDR3 has 16 residues. Germline lookup yields CDR1 MDHEN and CDR2 SYDVKM. The germline V and J ends were trimmed by 5 bases and 0 bases, with 16 bases remaining between them. CDR3 bases: TGTGCCAGCAGTACCGCTGGGGGGGGCACTAACTATGGCTACACCTTC. Translation gives CASSTAGGGTNYGYTF.

The J gene is TRBJ2-3, the V gene TRBV3-1 (or the pseudogene TRBV3-2), with D maybe TRBD2 (6 bases). V was pared by 1 base and J by 0 bases, with 11 bases between. Per the germline V gene, CDR1 is LGHDT and CDR2 is YNNKEL (reference sequence). The CDR3 extends over 16 amino acids. In nucleotides, the CDR3 is TGTGCCAGCAGCCAAGGCGGAGGGGTTAGCACAGATACGCAGTATTTT. Its translation: CASSQGGGVSTDTQYF.

This sequence joins TRBV5-5 and TRBJ1-4; D is perhaps TRBD1 (5 bases). The V end was cut by 0 bases, the J end by 9 bases, with 12 bases between. The CDR3 extends over 14 amino acids. Germline CDR1 is SGHKS and CDR2 is YYEKEE (reference sequence). CDR3 in DNA: TGTGCCAGCAGCTTGGGTACAGGAACTAAAAAACTGTTTTTT. It translates to CASSLGTGTKKLFF.

The chain joins TRBV5-1 to TRBJ1-2; 8 bases line up with TRBD1. The CDR3 is 17 amino acids. V gave up 6 bases and J gave up 4 bases; unmatched junction bases: 17. The germline V gene has CDR1 SGHRS and CDR2 YFSETQ. CDR3 loop: CASTPELRQGSGYGYTF. Here the CDR3 DNA reads TGCGCCAGCACCCCGGAACTTAGACAGGGGTCAGGCTATGGCTACACCTTC.

The rearrangement uses TRBV3-1 (or the pseudogene TRBV3-2) and TRBJ2-7; 7 bases match TRBD1. CDR3 size: 15 residues. The germline gives CDR1 LGHDT, CDR2 YNNKEL (reference sequence). V gave up 6 bases and J gave up 6 bases; unmatched junction bases: 14. CDR3 nucleotides: TGTGCCAGCAGTTACAGGGGCCAAACGTCCCCCGAGCAGTACTTC. This sequence encodes CASSYRGQTSPEQYF.

This clone appeared a few times. This chain joins TRBV5-1 and TRBJ1-6, with 7 bases fitting TRBD1. The junction had 1 base not matched to a gene; V was cut back by 2 bases and J by 5 bases. The CDR3 runs to 14 residues. Germline-derived CDR1 and CDR2 are SGHRS and YFSETQ. The CDR3 reads CASSLQGNNSPLHF. CDR3 in DNA: TGCGCCAGCAGCTTACAGGGGAATAATTCACCCCTCCACTTT.

The chain uses TRBV7-8 and TRBJ1-6; tentatively, D is TRBD1 (5 bases). In germline, CDR1 is SGHVS, CDR2 FQNEAQ. This CDR3 is 19 amino acids long. V gave up 6 bases and J gave up 0 bases, with 21 bases separating them. The CDR3 spells CASSAGGGFLSSYNSPLHF. The CDR3 DNA reads TGTGCCAGCAGTGCTGGGGGGGGGTTTCTCAGCTCCTATAATTCACCCCTCCACTTT.

The chain couples TRBV7-9 to TRBJ2-5; TRBD2 agrees at 13 bases. The CDR3 loop spans 16 amino acids. J gave up 2 bases and V 5 bases, and 5 bases lay outside the gene matches. Germline values: CDR1 SEHNR, CDR2 FQNEAQ (reference sequence). The CDR3 region has the DNA TGTGCCAGCAGCCGACTAGCGGGGGGTGGTCAAGAGACCCAGTACTTC. Translation gives CASSRLAGGGQETQYF. The variable domain in full, completed from reference TRBV7-9 and TRBJ2-5, reads DTGVSQNPRHKITKRGQNVTFRCDPISEHNRLYWYRQTLGQGPEFLTYFQNEAQLEKSRLLSDRFSAERPKGSFSTLEIQRTEQGDSAMYLCASSRLAGGGQETQYFGPGTRLLVL.

The chain is built from TRBV14 and TRBJ2-1; 8 nucleotides align to TRBD2. The CDR3 spans 16 residues. V lost 0 bases, J lost 4 bases, and 5 bases stayed unmatched. The V gene's germline CDR1 is SGHDN and CDR2 FVKESK. The CDR3 reads CASSQDRGGWYNEQFF. CDR3 nucleotide sequence: TGTGCCAGCAGCCAAGATCGGGGGGGTTGGTACAATGAGCAGTTCTTC. Complete variable domain (other parts from reference TRBV14 and TRBJ2-1): EAGVTQFPSHSVIEKGQTVTLRCDPISGHDNLYWYRRVMGKEIKFLLHFVKESKQDESGMPNNRFLAERTGGTYSTLKVQPAELEDSGVYFCASSQDRGGWYNEQFFGPGTRLTVL.

This chain connects TRBV7-9 to TRBJ2-7, with unresolved D. The germline V gene encodes CDR1 SEHNR and CDR2 FQNEAQ (reference sequence). V shed 1 base and J shed 7 bases, with 8 bases lying between them. The length of the CDR3 is 12 residues. This CDR3 reads CASSLDVTEQYF. The CDR3 nucleotides are TGTGCCAGCAGCTTAGATGTGACAGAGCAGTACTTC.

This chain connects TRBV6-5 to TRBJ2-7, with 8 bases identical to TRBD2. The CDR3 sequence is 15 residues long. With V trimmed by 6 bases and J by 3 bases, 10 bases remained unmatched. Germline V lookup: CDR1 MNHEY, CDR2 SVGAGI. Written as DNA, the CDR3 is TGTGCCAGCAGCCGAAGGCCAGCGGGAGACTACGAGCAGTACTTC. It encodes CASSRRPAGDYEQYF.

The rearrangement links TRBV11-2 to TRBJ2-5; weak D call: TRBD1 (5 bases). Deletions cut 7 bases from V and 5 bases from J, with 11 bases between. This CDR3 comprises 12 residues. From germline, CDR1 is SGHAT and CDR2 FQNNGV. The CDR3, as DNA: TGTGCCAGCACCGAAGCAGGGGAGACCCAGTACTTC. Residues: CASTEAGETQYF.

V is TRBV2 and J is TRBJ1-2, with TRBD1 matching 11 bases. CDR3 size: 15 residues. Germline CDR1 reads SNHLY; CDR2 reads FYNNEI. Unmatched junction bases numbered 8, after V lost 5 bases and J lost 6 bases. CDR3 residues: CASSSPGQGVHGYTF. The CDR3 DNA reads TGTGCCAGCAGTTCACCGGGACAGGGGGTCCATGGCTACACCTTC.

There are a few counts of this clone. The rearrangement uses TRBV9 and TRBJ1-1, with D unclear. V lost 0 bases, J lost 0 bases, and 3 bases lay in between. Germline V CDR1 and CDR2: SGDLS, YYNGEE. This CDR3 has 13 amino acids. The CDR3 coding sequence is TGTGCCAGCAGCGTAGCAGTGAACACTGAAGCTTTCTTT. Its protein product is CASSVAVNTEAFF.

The rearrangement uses TRBV3-1 (or the pseudogene TRBV3-2) and TRBJ2-7, with a weak D call TRBD1 (6 bases). CDR1 and CDR2 from the germline V gene are LGHDT and YNNKEL (reference sequence). Trimming cost V 3 bases and J 7 bases, with 13 bases left between them. CDR3 length: 13 residues. CDR3 region: CASSQGAGEEQYF. CDR3 in DNA: TGTGCCAGCAGCCAGGGCGCAGGGGAAGAGCAGTACTTC.

V and J are TRBV18 and TRBJ1-1; D may be TRBD1 (6 bases). The CDR3 has 16 residues. With 2 bases removed from V and 0 bases from J, the gap between germline ends came to 13 bases. CDR1 is KGHSH, CDR2 LQKENI, per germline. The CDR3: CASSPFQGRVNTEAFF. CDR3 DNA sequence: TGTGCCAGCTCACCATTTCAGGGGAGGGTGAACACTGAAGCTTTCTTT.

This chain connects TRBV19 to TRBJ1-1; tentative D call: TRBD1 (6 bases). The CDR3 totals 14 residues. V dropped 7 bases and J dropped 0 bases, with 12 bases sitting between them. From germline, CDR1 is LNHDA and CDR2 SQIVND (reference sequence). CDR3 coding DNA: TGTGCCAGTAACCCCGGGGGGCTGAACACTGAAGCTTTCTTT. Residues: CASNPGGLNTEAFF.

The chain uses TRBV9 and TRBJ2-5; 8 bases line up with TRBD1. CDR1 and CDR2 from the germline V gene are SGDLS and YYNGEE. The V gene end was trimmed by 4 bases and the J gene end by 4 bases; junction bases not matched to a gene: 12. This CDR3 comprises 16 residues. CDR3: CASSLKPGQEIETQYF. CDR3 nucleotide sequence: TGTGCCAGCAGCTTAAAGCCGGGACAGGAGATAGAGACCCAGTACTTC.

The V call is TRBV5-1, the J call TRBJ2-3; 13 nucleotides align to TRBD2. Unmatched junction bases numbered 15, after V lost 4 bases and J lost 7 bases. The CDR3 covers 18 residues. The germline V gene has CDR1 SGHRS and CDR2 YFSETQ. DNA for the CDR3: TGCGCCAGCAGCACGAAAACTAGCGGGGGGGCCGGTGGGAATACGCAGTATTTT. The encoded protein is CASSTKTSGGAGGNTQYF.